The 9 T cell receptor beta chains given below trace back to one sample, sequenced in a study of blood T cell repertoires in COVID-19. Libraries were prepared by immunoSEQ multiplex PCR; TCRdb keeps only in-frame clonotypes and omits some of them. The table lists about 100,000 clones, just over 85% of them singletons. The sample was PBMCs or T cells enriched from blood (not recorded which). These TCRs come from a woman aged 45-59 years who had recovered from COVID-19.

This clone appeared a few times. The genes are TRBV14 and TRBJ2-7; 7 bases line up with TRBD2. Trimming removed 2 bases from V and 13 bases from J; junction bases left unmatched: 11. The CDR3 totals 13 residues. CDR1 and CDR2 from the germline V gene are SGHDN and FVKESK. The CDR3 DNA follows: TGTGCCAGCAGCCAAACCCGGGAGGACTCAAATTACTTC. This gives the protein CASSQTREDSNYF.

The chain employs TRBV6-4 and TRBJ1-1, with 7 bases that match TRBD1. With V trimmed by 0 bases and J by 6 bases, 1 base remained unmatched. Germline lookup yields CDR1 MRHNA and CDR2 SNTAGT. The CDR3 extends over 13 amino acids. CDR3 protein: CASSDSDRAEAFF. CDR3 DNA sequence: TGTGCCAGCAGTGACTCAGACAGGGCTGAAGCTTTCTTT.

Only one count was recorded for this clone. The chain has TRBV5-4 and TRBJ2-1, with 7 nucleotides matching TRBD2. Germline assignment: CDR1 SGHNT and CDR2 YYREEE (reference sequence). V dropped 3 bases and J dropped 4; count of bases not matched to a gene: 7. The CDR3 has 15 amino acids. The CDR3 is CASSYRGGGYNEQFF. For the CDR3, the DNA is TGTGCCAGCAGCTACCGCGGCGGGGGATACAATGAGCAGTTCTTC.

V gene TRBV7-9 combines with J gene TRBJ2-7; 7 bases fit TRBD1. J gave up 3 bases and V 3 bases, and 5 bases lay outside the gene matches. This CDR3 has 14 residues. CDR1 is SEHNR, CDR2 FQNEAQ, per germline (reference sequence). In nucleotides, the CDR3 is TGTGCCAGCAGCTTGCGACAGGGCCTCTACGAGCAGTACTTC. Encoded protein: CASSLRQGLYEQYF.

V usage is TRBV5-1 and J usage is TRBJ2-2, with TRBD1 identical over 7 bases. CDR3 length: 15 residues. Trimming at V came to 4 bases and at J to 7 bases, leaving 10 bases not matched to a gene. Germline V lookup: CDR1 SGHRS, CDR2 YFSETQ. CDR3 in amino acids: CASSPPGQRDGELFF. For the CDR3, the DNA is TGCGCCAGCAGCCCACCGGGACAGAGAGACGGGGAGCTGTTTTTT.

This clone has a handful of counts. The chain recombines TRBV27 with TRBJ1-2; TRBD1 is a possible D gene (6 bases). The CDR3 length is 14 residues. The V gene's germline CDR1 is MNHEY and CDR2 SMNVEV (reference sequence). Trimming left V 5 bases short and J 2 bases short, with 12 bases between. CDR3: CASSRNRENYGYTF. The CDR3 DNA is TGTGCCAGCAGTCGAAACAGGGAAAACTATGGCTACACCTTC.

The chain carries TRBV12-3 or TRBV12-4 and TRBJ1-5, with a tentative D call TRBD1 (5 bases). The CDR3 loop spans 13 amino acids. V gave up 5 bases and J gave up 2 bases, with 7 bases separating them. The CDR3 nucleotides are TGTGCCAGCAGTATACAGGGCAATCAGCCCCAGCATTTT. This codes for CASSIQGNQPQHF.

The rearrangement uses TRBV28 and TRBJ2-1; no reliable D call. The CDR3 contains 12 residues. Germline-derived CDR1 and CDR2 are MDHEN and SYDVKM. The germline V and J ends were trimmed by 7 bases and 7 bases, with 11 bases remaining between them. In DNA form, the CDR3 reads TGTGCCAGCAACTTCCCATCAAATGAGCAGTTCTTC. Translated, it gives CASNFPSNEQFF.

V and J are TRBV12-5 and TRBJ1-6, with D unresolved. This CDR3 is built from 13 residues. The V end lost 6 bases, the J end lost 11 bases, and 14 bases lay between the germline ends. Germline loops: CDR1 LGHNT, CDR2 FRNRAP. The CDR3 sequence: CASGPGSITPLHF. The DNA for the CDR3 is TGTGCTAGTGGCCCAGGCAGTATAACACCCCTCCACTTT.